The clone carrying this TCR beta chain was counted ten times or more. This record belongs to a study of naive and memory T cell subsets. Amplification of ligated cDNA took four PCR rounds with SP2 and nested alpha and beta constant primers. TCRdb processed the 5' RACE reads anew with MiXCR; each CDR3 protein has one entry. The data contain tens of thousands of distinct CDR3 sequences, approximately 15% of them singletons. V gave up 3 bases and J gave up 4 bases; unmatched junction bases: 6. The length of the CDR3 is 15 residues. In germline, CDR1 is WNHNN, CDR2 SYGVQD (reference sequence). A UMI-containing oligonucleotide was joined by 3' ligation to the TCR cDNA template.

V and J are TRBV10-1 and TRBJ2-3, with TRBD2 matching 8 bases. The source is a female donor in good health. The CDR3 sequence is CASSDSGLASDTQYF. As DNA, the CDR3 is TGCGCCAGCAGTGACTCTGGACTAGCTTCAGATACGCAGTATTTT.